The next 8 T cell receptor beta chains were all read from a single sample in a study of OX40 agonist ivuxolimab in advanced cancers. Assay used: immunoSEQ multiplex PCR; TCRdb lists only in-frame clones, some missing. Of 20,000 or so clones in the sample, more than 75% were seen once. Sequences were derived from CD4+ or CD8+ T cells sorted from blood, sampled in a trial of the OX40 agonist ivuxolimab. Receptors were obtained from an adult with an advanced solid tumor such as melanoma, head and neck, liver or kidney cancer.

The V and J genes are TRBV5-1 and TRBJ2-2; 10 bases map to TRBD2. This CDR3 has 16 amino acids. CDR1 SGHRS and CDR2 YFSETQ come from the germline V gene. With V trimmed by 4 bases and J by 1 base, 4 bases remained unmatched. CDR3 DNA: TGCGCCAGCAGCCCTACTAGCGGGGAGAACACCGGGGAGCTGTTTTTT. As protein: CASSPTSGENTGELFF.

This chain joins TRBV7-2 and TRBJ2-3, with D possibly being TRBD1 or TRBD2 (5 bases each). V lost 8 bases to trimming and J lost 0 bases, with 12 bases between them. Per germline, CDR1 SGHTA and CDR2 FQGNSA. The CDR3 has 14 amino acids. Written as DNA, the CDR3 is TGTGCCAGCGTGCCCCGGGGCAGCACAGATACGCAGTATTTT. As protein: CASVPRGSTDTQYF.

The CDR3 DNA reads TGCAGCGTTAGGGACAGGGTCGACGAGCAGTACTTC. Protein sequence: CSVRDRVDEQYF. V gene TRBV29-1 combines with J gene TRBJ2-7; 9 positions match TRBD1. J gave up 5 bases and V 5 bases, and 4 bases lay outside the gene matches. CDR1 is SQVTM and CDR2 is ANQGSEA in the germline V gene. The CDR3 spans 12 residues.

This chain joins TRBV28 and TRBJ1-1, with no clear D. V shed 8 bases and J shed 0 bases, with 10 bases lying between them. The CDR3 is 13 amino acids. CDR1 and CDR2 from the germline V gene are MDHEN and SYDVKM. Here the CDR3 DNA reads TGTGCCAGCGTCCCCGGGGTGAACACTGAAGCTTTCTTT. Translating it yields CASVPGVNTEAFF.

This clone was detected a few times. The chain's CDR3 is CASSPLRGGYEQYF. CDR3 DNA: TGCGCCAGCAGCCCCTTGAGGGGTGGCTACGAGCAGTACTTC. The chain carries TRBV5-1 and TRBJ2-7; D may correspond to TRBD1 or TRBD2 (5 bases each). The CDR3 runs 14 residues. CDR1 and CDR2 (germline): SGHRS, YFSETQ. Trimming cost V 4 bases and J 3 bases, with 14 bases left between them.

In DNA, the CDR3 is TGCGCCAGCAGCTTGGAGGGGGAGATCGAGCAGTACTTC. Residues: CASSLEGEIEQYF. The chain recombines TRBV5-1 with TRBJ2-7; D is possibly TRBD1 (6 bases). CDR1 and CDR2 (germline): SGHRS, YFSETQ. V was cut by 0 bases and J by 6 bases, with 10 bases left in between. The CDR3 contains 13 residues. Based on the CDR3 plus reference TRBV5-1 and TRBJ2-7, the full variable domain is KAGVTQTPRYLIKTRGQQVTLSCSPISGHRSVSWYQQTPGQGLQFLFEYFSETQRNKGNFPGRFSGRQFSNSRSEMNVSTLELGDSALYLCASSLEGEIEQYFGPGTRLTVT.

This clone appeared a single time. In nucleotides, the CDR3 is TGTGCCAGCAGCCCCACTTTGGGCAGGGGGCTTATGAACACTGAAGCTTTCTTT. Protein: CASSPTLGRGLMNTEAFF. The chain links TRBV13 to TRBJ1-1; 8 nucleotides line up with TRBD1. Looked up from germline, CDR1 is PRHDT and CDR2 is FYEKMQ (reference sequence). The CDR3 contains 18 residues. Trimming took 5 bases from V and 0 from J; bases not matched to a gene: 14.

This chain connects TRBV6-1 to TRBJ1-1, with TRBD1 identical over 10 bases. The CDR3 loop spans 11 amino acids. Germline CDR1 MNHNS, CDR2 SASEGT. The ends lost 8 bases at V and 6 bases at J; junction bases unmatched: 0. CDR3 nucleotide sequence: TGTGCCAGCGACAGGGGGCCTGAAGCTTTCTTT. Protein sequence: CASDRGPEAFF.